Listed below are T cell receptor beta chains from one sample, sequenced in a study of blood T cell repertoires in COVID-19. Some clones are missing from TCRdb's copy, which holds only in-frame ones; the method was immunoSEQ multiplex PCR. This table holds 110,000 or so clones, approximately 90% found once. Sample: peripheral blood. Every receptor here comes from a woman in her 50s with acute or convalescent COVID-19. Each CDR3 is given with its conserved first and last residue. The order of the fields is CDR3 length, V gene, J gene, CDR3 protein.

16	TRBV11-2	TRBJ2-1	CASRLFNGGTYNEQFF
17	TRBV19	TRBJ2-2	CATSTGTGSAFTGELFF
15	TRBV19	TRBJ1-5	CASSMGQASNQPQHF
15	TRBV7-2	TRBJ1-1	CASSFPRNLNTEAFF
13	TRBV10-3	TRBJ2-7	CAISNRGLNEQYF
15	TRBV10-3	TRBJ1-6	CAISEGTGGSSPLHF
15	TRBV18	TRBJ1-2	CASSPPWSGNYGYTF
14	TRBV5-4	TRBJ1-5	CASSLRGSNQPQHF
14	TRBV27	TRBJ2-7	CASGEWAGAYEQYF
13	TRBV19	TRBJ1-2	CASSEGANYGYTF
16	TRBV28	TRBJ2-1	CASNWVGRQVLNEQFF
16	TRBV5-8	TRBJ2-1	CASSLVRQGGANEQFF
17	TRBV7-9	TRBJ1-1	CASSPTPRQGATTEAFF
15	TRBV5-4	TRBJ2-7	CASSLGGTDSYEQYF
12	TRBV27	TRBJ2-1	CASSLWGDEQFF
15	TRBV7-9	TRBJ1-1	CASSANPGQGTEAFF
15	TRBV6-5	TRBJ1-6	CASSLGQGRNSPLHF
18	TRBV7-8	TRBJ2-3	CASSSRTSGGANANTQYF
15	TRBV19	TRBJ2-7	CASSPGGDYSYEQYF
11	TRBV20-1	TRBJ1-1	CSARPNTEAFF
15	TRBV6-5	TRBJ2-2	CASSRRTVNTGELFF
13	TRBV12-3/TRBV12-4	TRBJ1-5	CASRGLGNQPQHF
16	TRBV7-2	TRBJ1-5	CASSIAGTGVNQPQHF
14	TRBV7-6	TRBJ2-7	CASSSPLSSYEQYF
17	TRBV7-2	TRBJ2-1	CASSSTSGGTSYNEQFF
12	TRBV12-5	TRBJ2-4	CASGLVSNIQYF
16	TRBV2	TRBJ1-3	CASSEQGEGRGNTIYF
16	TRBV2	TRBJ2-7	CASSGGSGGHSYEQYF
19	TRBV14	TRBJ1-5	CASNRPARGLYGSNQPQHF
17	TRBV9	TRBJ1-3	CASSADSGIITRNTIYF
13	TRBV6-5	TRBJ1-1	CASSSGFNTEAFF
13	TRBV4-3	TRBJ1-1	CASSQGSVTEAFF
14	TRBV6-5	TRBJ1-1	CASSYSTGNTEAFF
15	TRBV28	TRBJ2-1	CASSTVTVSYNEQFF
14	TRBV24-1	TRBJ1-2	CATSDWRANYGYTF
14	TRBV19	TRBJ2-3	CASSSDRSTDTQYF
13	TRBV28	TRBJ2-5	CASLSVYRETQYF
13	TRBV24-1	TRBJ2-7	CATSDPGGYEQYF
14	TRBV3-1/TRBV3-2	TRBJ2-2	CASRGLAENGELFF
14	TRBV5-6	TRBJ2-3	CASSESGGVDTQYF
14	TRBV6-5	TRBJ2-7	CASSTARIAYEQYF
12	TRBV2	TRBJ2-1	CASSEASDEQFF
14	TRBV3-1/TRBV3-2	TRBJ2-5	CASSQGTSQETQYF
13	TRBV24-1	TRBJ1-5	CATSTQGNQPQHF
13	TRBV7-3	TRBJ2-3	CASSYKQGNTQYF
15	TRBV5-4	TRBJ1-4	CASSLAGETNEKLFF